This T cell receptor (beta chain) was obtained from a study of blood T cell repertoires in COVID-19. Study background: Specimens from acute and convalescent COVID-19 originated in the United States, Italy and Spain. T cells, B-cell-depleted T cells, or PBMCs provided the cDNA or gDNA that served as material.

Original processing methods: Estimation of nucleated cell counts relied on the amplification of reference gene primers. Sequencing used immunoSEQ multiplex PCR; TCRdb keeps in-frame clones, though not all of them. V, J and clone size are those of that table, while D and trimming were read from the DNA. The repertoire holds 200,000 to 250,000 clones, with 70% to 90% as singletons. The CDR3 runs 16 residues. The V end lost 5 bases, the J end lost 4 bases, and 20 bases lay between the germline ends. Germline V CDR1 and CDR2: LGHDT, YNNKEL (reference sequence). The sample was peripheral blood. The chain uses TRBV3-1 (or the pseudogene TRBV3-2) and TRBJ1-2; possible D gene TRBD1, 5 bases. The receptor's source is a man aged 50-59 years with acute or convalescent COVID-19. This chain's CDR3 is CASSSRWEGSPYGYTF. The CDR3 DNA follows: TGTGCCAGCAGCTCAAGATGGGAGGGGAGTCCCTATGGCTACACCTTC.